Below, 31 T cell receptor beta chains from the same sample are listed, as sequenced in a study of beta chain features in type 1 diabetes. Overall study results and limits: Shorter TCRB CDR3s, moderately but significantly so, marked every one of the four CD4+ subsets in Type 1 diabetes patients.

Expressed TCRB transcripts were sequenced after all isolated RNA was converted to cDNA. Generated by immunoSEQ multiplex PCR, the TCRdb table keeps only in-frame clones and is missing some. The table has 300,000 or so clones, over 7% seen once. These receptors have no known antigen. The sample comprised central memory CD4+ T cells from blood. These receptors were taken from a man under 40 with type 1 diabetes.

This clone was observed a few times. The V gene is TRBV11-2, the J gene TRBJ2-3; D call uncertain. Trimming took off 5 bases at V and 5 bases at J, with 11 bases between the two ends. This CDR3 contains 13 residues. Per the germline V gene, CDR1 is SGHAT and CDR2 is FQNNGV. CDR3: CASSLQRLDTQYF. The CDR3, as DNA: TGTGCCAGCAGCCTTCAAAGATTAGATACGCAGTATTTT.

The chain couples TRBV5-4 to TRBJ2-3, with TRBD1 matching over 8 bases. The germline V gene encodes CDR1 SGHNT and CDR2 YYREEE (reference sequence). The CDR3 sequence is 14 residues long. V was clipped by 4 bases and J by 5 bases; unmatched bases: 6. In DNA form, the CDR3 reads TGTGCCAGCAGCGTCGGACAGGGCCAAGATACGCAGTATTTT. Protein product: CASSVGQGQDTQYF.

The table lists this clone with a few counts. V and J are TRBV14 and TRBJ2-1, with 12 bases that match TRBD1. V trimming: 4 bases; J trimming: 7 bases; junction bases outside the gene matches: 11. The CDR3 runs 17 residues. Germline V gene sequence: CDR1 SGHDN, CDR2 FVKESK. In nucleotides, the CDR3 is TGTGCCAGCAGCCCGTCTCCTGGGACAGGGGGCATGAATGAGCAGTTCTTC. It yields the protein CASSPSPGTGGMNEQFF.

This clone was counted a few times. The CDR3 nucleotides are TGTGCCAGCAACCTAGGGGAAAACATTCAGTACTTC. Translating gives CASNLGENIQYF. The V and J genes are TRBV28 and TRBJ2-4, with a weak D call TRBD1 (5 bases). V was clipped by 7 bases and J by 5 bases, with 9 bases between them. The CDR3 totals 12 residues. The germline gives CDR1 MDHEN, CDR2 SYDVKM.

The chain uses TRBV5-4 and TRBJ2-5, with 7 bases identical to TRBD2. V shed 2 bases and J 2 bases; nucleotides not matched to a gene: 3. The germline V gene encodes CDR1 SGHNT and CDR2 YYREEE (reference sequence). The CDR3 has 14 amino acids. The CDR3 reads CASSLKLAQETQYF. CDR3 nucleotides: TGTGCCAGCAGCTTAAAACTAGCGCAAGAGACCCAGTACTTC.

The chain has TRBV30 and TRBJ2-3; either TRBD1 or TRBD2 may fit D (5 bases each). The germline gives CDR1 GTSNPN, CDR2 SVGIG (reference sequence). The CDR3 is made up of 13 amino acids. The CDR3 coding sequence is TGTGCTGGAAGGGCCGGGACGGGTGATACGCAGTATTTT. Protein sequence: CAGRAGTGDTQYF.

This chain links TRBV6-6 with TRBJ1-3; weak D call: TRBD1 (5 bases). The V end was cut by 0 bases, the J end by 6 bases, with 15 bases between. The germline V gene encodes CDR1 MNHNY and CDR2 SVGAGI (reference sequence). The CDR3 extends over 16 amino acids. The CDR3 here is CASSYSAPGGENTIYF. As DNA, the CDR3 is TGTGCCAGCAGTTACTCGGCCCCCGGGGGTGAAAACACCATATATTTT.

The CDR3 protein is CASSSGQYQETQYF. The DNA for the CDR3 is TGTGCCAGCAGCTCTGGACAGTACCAAGAGACCCAGTACTTC. The J gene is TRBJ2-5, the V gene TRBV9, with D maybe TRBD1 (6 bases). In germline, CDR1 is SGDLS, CDR2 YYNGEE. V was clipped by 4 bases and J by 0 bases, with 10 bases between them. CDR3 length: 14 amino acids.

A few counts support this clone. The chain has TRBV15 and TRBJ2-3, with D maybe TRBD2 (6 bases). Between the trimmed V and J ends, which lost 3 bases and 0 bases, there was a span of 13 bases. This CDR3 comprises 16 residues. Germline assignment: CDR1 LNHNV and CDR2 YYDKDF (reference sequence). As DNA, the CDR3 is TGTGCCACCAGCAGGGGGGACTCAGCTAGCACAGATACGCAGTATTTT. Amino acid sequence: CATSRGDSASTDTQYF.

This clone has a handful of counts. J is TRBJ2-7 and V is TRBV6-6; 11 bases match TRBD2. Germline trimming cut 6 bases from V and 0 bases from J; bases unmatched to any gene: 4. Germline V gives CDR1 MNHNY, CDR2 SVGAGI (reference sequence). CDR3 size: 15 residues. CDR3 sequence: CASRTGTSGSYEQYF. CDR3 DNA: TGTGCCAGCAGAACCGGGACTAGCGGCTCCTACGAGCAGTACTTC.

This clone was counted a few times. CDR3 amino acids: CASSQAIRGTGPYEQYF. CDR3 nucleotide sequence: TGCGCCAGCAGCCAAGCTATTCGGGGGACAGGACCTTACGAGCAGTACTTC. The chain employs TRBV4-1 and TRBJ2-7, with TRBD1 matching 8 bases. With 1 base clipped from V and 4 bases from J, the junction kept 12 bases outside the gene matches. This CDR3 contains 17 residues. The germline V gene encodes CDR1 MGHRA and CDR2 YSYEKL.

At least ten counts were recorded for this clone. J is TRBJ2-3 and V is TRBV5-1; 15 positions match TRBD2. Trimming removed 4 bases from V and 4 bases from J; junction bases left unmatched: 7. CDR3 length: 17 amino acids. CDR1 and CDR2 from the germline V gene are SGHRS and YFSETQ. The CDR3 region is CASSPGLAGGSADTQYF. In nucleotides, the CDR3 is TGCGCCAGCAGCCCGGGACTAGCGGGGGGATCCGCAGATACGCAGTATTTT.

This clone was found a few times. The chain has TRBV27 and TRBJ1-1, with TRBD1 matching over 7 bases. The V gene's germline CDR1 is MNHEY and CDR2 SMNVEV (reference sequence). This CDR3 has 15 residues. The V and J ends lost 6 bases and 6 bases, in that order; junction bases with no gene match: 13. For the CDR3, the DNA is TGTGCCAGCAGGACGGGAGCCAACAGGGGTGCTGAAGCTTTCTTT. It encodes CASRTGANRGAEAFF.

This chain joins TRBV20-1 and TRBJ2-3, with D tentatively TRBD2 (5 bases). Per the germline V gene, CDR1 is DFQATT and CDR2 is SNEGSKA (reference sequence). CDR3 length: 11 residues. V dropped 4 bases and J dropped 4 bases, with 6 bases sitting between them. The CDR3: CSATGSDTQYF. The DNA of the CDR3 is TGCAGTGCTACGGGGTCAGATACGCAGTATTTT.

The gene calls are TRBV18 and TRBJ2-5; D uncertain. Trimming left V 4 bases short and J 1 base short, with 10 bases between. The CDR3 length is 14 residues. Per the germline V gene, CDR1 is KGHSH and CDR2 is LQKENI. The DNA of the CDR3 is TGTGCCAGCTCACGCCGCCAGGTCCAAGAGACCCAGTACTTC. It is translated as CASSRRQVQETQYF.

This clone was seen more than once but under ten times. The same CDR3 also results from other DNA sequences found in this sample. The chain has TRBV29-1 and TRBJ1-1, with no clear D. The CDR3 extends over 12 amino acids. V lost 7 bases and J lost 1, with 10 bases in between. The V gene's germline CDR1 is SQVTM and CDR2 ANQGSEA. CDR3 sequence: CSGGGQNTEAFF. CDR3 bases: TGCAGCGGAGGAGGTCAGAACACTGAAGCTTTCTTT.

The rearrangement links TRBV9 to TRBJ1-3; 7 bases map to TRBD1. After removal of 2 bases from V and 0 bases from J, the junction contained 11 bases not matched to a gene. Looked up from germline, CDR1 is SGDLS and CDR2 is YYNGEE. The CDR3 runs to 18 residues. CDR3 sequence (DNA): TGTGCCAGCAGCGTGTGGGACAGTAGATCAAGCTCTGGAAACACCATATATTTT. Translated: CASSVWDSRSSSGNTIYF. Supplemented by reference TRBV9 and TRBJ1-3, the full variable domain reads DSGVTQTPKHLITATGQRVTLRCSPRSGDLSVYWYQQSLDQGLQFLIQYYNGEERAKGNILERFSAQQFPDLHSELNLSSLELGDSALYFCASSVWDSRSSSGNTIYFGEGSWLTVV.

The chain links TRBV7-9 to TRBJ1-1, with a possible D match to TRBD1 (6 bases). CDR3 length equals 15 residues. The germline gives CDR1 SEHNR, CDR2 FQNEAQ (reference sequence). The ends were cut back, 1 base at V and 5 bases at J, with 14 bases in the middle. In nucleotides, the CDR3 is TGTGCCAGCAGCTTAGACGGGGGGCAAGGAACTGAAGCTTTCTTT. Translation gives CASSLDGGQGTEAFF.

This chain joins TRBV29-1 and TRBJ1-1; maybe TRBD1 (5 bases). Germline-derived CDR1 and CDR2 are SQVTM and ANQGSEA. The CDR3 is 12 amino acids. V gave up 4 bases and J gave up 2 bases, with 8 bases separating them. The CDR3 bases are TGCAGCGTTGTAGGGGAAAACACTGAAGCTTTCTTT. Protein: CSVVGENTEAFF.

CDR3 in amino acids: CASSFQGHEQYF. In DNA form, the CDR3 reads TGTGCCAGCAGTTTCCAGGGGCACGAGCAGTACTTC. The V and J genes are TRBV28 and TRBJ2-7; D is perhaps TRBD1 (6 bases). Germline V gene sequence: CDR1 MDHEN, CDR2 SYDVKM. Between the trimmed V and J ends, which lost 3 bases and 5 bases, there was a span of 8 bases. The CDR3 length is 12 residues. Full variable domain (remainder filled in from reference TRBV28 and TRBJ2-7): DVKVTQSSRYLVKRTGEKVFLECVQDMDHENMFWYRQDPGLGLRLIYFSYDVKMKEKGDIPEGYSVSREKKERFSLILESASTNQTSMYLCASSFQGHEQYFGPGTRLTVT.

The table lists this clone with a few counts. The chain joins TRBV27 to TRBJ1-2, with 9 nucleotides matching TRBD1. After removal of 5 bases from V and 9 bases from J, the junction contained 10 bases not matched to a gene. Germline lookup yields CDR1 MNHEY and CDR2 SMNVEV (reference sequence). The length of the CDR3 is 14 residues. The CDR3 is CASSRGTGRSRYTF. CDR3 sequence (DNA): TGTGCCAGCAGTCGAGGGACAGGGCGGTCTCGCTACACCTTC.

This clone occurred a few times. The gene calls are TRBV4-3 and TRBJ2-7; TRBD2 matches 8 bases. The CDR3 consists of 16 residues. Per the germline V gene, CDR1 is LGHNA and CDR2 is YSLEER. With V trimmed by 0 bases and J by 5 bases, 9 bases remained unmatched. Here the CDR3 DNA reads TGCGCCAGCAGCCAAGATCTAAGTGCGGGGGGCCACGAGCAGTACTTC. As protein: CASSQDLSAGGHEQYF.

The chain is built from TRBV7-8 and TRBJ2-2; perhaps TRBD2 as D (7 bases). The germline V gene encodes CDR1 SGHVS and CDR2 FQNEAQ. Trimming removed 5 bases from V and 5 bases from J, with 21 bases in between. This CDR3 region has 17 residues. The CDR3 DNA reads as TGTGCCAGCAGCCCGCTGGGGGGCGGGGGAATAACCGGGGAGCTGTTTTTT. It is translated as CASSPLGGGGITGELFF.

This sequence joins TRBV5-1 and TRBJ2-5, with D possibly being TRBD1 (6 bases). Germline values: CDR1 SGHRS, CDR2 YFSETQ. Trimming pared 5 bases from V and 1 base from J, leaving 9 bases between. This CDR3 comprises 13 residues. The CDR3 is CASRLDSQETQYF. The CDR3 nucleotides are TGCGCCAGCAGACTGGACAGCCAAGAGACCCAGTACTTC. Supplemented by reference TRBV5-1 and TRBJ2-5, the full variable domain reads KAGVTQTPRYLIKTRGQQVTLSCSPISGHRSVSWYQQTPGQGLQFLFEYFSETQRNKGNFPGRFSGRQFSNSRSEMNVSTLELGDSALYLCASRLDSQETQYFGPGTRLLVL.

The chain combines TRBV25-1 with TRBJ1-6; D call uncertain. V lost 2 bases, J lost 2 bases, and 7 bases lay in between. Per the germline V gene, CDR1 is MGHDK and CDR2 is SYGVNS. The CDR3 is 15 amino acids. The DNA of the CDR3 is TGTGCCAGCAGTGAACAAACAGCCTATAATTCACCCCTCCACTTT. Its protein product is CASSEQTAYNSPLHF. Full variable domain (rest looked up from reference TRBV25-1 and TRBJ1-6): EADIYQTPRYLVIGTGKKITLECSQTMGHDKMYWYQQDPGMELHLIHYSYGVNSTEKGDLSSESTVSRIRTEHFPLTLESARPSHTSQYLCASSEQTAYNSPLHFGNGTRLTVT.

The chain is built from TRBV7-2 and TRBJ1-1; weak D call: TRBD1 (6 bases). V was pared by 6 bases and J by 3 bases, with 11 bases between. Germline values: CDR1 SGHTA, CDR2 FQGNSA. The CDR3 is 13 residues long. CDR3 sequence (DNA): TGTGCCAGCAGTCCGCACAGGGACACTGAAGCTTTCTTT. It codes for CASSPHRDTEAFF.

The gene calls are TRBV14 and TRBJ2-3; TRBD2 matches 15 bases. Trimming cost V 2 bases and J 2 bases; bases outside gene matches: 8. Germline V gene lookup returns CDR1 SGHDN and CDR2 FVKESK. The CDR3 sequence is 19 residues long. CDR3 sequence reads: CASSQRGLAGGQLTDTQYF. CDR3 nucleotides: TGTGCCAGCAGCCAACGGGGACTAGCGGGGGGCCAACTCACAGATACGCAGTATTTT.

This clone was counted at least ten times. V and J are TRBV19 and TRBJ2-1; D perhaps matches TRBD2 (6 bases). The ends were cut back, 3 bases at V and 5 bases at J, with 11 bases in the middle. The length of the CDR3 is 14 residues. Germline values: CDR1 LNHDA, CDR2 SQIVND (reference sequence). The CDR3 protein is CASSMVSGHNEQFF. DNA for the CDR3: TGTGCCAGTAGTATGGTTAGCGGACACAATGAGCAGTTCTTC.

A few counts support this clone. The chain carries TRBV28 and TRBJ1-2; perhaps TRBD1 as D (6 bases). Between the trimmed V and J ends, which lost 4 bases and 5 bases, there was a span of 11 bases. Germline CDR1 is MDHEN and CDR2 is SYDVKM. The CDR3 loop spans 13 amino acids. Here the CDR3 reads CASSSMDRYGYTF. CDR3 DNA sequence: TGTGCCAGCAGTTCCATGGACAGATATGGCTACACCTTC.

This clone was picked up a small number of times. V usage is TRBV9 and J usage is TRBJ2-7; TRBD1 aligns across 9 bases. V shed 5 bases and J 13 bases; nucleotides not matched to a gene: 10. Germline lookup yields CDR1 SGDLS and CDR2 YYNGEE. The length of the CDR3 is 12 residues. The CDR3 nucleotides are TGTGCCAGCAGGAACCACAGGGGGCGCGTATACTTC. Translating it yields CASRNHRGRVYF. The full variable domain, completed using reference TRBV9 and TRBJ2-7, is DSGVTQTPKHLITATGQRVTLRCSPRSGDLSVYWYQQSLDQGLQFLIQYYNGEERAKGNILERFSAQQFPDLHSELNLSSLELGDSALYFCASRNHRGRVYFGPGTRLTVT.

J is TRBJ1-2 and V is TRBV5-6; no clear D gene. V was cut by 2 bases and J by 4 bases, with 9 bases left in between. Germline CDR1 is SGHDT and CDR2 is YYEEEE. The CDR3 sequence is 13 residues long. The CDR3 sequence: CASSFRPGYGYTF. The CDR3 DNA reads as TGTGCCAGCAGCTTTCGGCCAGGCTATGGCTACACCTTC.